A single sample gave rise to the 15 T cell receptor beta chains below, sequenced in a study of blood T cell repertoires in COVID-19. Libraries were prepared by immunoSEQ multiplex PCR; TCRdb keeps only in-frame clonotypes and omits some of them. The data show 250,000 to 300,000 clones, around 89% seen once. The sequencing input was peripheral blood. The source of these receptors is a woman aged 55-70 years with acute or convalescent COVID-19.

CDR3 bases: TGTGCCAGCAGTTCTCTCTGGACAGGCCAAAACGATGGCTACACCTTC. Its protein is CASSSLWTGQNDGYTF. The J gene is TRBJ1-2, the V gene TRBV27, with 7 bases fitting TRBD1. The trim removed 4 bases at V and 6 bases at J, leaving 14 bases unmatched. The CDR3 has 16 residues. CDR1 is MNHEY, CDR2 SMNVEV, per germline (reference sequence).

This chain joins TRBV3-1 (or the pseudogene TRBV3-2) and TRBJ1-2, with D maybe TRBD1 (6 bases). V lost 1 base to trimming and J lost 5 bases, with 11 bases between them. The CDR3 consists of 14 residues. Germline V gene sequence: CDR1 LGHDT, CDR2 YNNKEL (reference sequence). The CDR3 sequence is CASSQGGQIYGYTF. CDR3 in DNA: TGTGCCAGCAGCCAAGGAGGACAGATATATGGCTACACCTTC.

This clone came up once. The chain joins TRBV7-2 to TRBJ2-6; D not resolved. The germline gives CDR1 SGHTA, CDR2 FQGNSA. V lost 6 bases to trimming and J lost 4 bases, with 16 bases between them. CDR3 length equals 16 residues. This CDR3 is CASRNRPGSGANVLTF. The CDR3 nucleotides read TGTGCCAGCAGAAATCGCCCCGGGTCCGGGGCCAACGTCCTGACTTTC.

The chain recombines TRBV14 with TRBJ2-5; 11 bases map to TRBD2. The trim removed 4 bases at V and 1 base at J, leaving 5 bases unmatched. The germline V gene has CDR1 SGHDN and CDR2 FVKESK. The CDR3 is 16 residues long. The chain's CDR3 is CASSPLAGGSQETQYF. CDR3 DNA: TGTGCCAGCAGCCCCCTAGCGGGGGGATCCCAAGAGACCCAGTACTTC.

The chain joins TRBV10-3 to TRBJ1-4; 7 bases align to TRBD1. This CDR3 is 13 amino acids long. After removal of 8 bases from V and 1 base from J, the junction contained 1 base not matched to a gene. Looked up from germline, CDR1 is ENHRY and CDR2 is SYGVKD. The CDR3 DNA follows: TGTGCCATCGCAGGGGGAACTAATGAAAAACTGTTTTTT. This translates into CAIAGGTNEKLFF.

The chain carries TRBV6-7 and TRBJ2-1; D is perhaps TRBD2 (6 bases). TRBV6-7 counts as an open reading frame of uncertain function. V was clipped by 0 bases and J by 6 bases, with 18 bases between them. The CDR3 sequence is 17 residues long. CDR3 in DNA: TGTGCCAGCAGTTACTCGCCCGGGGAGGAGGTATCCAATGAGCAGTTCTTC. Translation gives CASSYSPGEEVSNEQFF.

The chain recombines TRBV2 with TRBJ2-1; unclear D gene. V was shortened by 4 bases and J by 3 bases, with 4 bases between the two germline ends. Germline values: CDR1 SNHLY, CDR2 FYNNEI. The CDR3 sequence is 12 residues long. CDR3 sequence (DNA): TGTGCCAGCAGTGTTATCTACAATGAGCAGTTCTTC. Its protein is CASSVIYNEQFF.

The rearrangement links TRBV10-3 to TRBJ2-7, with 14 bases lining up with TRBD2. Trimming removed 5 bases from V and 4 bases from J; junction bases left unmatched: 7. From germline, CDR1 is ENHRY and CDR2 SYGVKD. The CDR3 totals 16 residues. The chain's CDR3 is CAISSGTSGSRYEQYF. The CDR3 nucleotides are TGTGCCATCAGTTCCGGGACTAGCGGGAGTCGATACGAGCAGTACTTC.

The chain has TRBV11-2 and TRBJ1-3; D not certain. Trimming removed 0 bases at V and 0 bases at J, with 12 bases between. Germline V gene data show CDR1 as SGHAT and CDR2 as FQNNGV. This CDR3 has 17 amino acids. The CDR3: CASSLDRGPISGNTIYF. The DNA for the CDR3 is TGTGCCAGCAGCTTAGATCGAGGGCCGATCTCTGGAAACACCATATATTTT.

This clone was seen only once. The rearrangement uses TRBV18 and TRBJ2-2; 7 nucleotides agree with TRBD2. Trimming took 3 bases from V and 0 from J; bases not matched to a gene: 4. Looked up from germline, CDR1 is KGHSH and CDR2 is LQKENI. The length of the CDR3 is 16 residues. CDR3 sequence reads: CASSPRLAANTGELFF. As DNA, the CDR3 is TGTGCCAGCTCACCGAGGCTAGCGGCGAACACCGGGGAGCTGTTTTTT.

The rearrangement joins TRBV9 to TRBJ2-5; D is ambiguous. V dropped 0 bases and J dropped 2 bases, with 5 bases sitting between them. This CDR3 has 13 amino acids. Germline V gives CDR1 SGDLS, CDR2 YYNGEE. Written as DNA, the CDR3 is TGTGCCAGCAGCGTAGGCGGACAAGAGACCCAGTACTTC. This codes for CASSVGGQETQYF.

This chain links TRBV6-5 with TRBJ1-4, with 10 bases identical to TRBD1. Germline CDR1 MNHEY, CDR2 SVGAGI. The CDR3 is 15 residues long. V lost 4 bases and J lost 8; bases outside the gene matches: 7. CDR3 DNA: TGTGCCAGCAGTTCCGTGACAGGGGGCGCAGAAAAACTGTTTTTT. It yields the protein CASSSVTGGAEKLFF.

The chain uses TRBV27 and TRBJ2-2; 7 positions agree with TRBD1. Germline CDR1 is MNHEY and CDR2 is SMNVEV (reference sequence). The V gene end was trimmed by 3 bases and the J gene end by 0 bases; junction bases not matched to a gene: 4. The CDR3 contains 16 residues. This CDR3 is CASSLGQISNTGELFF. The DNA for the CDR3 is TGTGCCAGCAGTTTGGGACAGATATCGAACACCGGGGAGCTGTTTTTT.

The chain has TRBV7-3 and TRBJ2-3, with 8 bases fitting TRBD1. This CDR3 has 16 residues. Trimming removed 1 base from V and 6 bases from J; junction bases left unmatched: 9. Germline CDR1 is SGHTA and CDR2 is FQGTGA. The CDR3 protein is CASSLNGQGAGDTQYF. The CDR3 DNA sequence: TGTGCCAGCAGCTTAAATGGTCAGGGGGCAGGGGATACGCAGTATTTT.

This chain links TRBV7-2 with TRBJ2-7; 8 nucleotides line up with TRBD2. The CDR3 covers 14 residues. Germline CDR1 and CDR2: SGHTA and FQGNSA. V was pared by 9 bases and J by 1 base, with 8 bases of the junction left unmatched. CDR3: CASSKTSVSYEQYF. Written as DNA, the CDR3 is TGTGCCAGTAGTAAGACTAGCGTGTCCTACGAGCAGTACTTC.